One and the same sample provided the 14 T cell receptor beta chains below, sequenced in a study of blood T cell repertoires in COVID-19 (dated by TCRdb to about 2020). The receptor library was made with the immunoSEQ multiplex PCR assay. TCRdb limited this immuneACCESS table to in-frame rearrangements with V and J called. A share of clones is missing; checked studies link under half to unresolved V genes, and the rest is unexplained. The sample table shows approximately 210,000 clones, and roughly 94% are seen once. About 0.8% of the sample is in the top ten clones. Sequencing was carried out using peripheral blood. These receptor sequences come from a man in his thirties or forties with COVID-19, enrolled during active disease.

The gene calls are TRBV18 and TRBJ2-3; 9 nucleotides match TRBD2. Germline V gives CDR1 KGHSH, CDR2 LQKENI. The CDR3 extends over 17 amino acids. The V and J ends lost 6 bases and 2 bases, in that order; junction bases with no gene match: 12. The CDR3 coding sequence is TGTGCCAGCTCCCCATTAGCGGGGGCCACCTCCACAGATACGCAGTATTTT. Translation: CASSPLAGATSTDTQYF.

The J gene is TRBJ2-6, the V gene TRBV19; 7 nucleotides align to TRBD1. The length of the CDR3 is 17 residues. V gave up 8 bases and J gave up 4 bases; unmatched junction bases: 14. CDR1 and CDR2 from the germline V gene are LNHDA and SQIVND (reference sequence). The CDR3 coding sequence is TGTGCCAGTGACTACAGACAGGGACCAGGGGGGGCCAACGTCCTGACTTTC. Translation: CASDYRQGPGGANVLTF.

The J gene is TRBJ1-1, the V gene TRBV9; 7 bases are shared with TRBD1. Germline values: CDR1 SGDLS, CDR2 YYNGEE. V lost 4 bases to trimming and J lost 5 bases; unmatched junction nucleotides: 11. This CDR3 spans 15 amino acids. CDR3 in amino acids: CASSHGGDRGTEAFF. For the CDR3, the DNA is TGTGCCAGCAGCCATGGTGGGGACAGAGGGACTGAAGCTTTCTTT.

The CDR3 loop is CASSPNWGVEEQYF. In DNA form, the CDR3 reads TGTGCCAGCAGTCCAAATTGGGGGGTCGAAGAGCAGTACTTC. J is TRBJ2-7 and V is TRBV7-9, with D tentatively TRBD2 (6 bases). The germline V gene has CDR1 SEHNR and CDR2 FQNEAQ (reference sequence). The CDR3 consists of 14 residues. The V end lost 6 bases, the J end lost 7 bases, and 19 bases lay between the germline ends. Looking up the rest from reference TRBV7-9 and TRBJ2-7 gives the full variable domain: DTGVSQNPRHKITKRGQNVTFRCDPISEHNRLYWYRQTLGQGPEFLTYFQNEAQLEKSRLLSDRFSAERPKGSFSTLEIQRTEQGDSAMYLCASSPNWGVEEQYFGPGTRLTVT.

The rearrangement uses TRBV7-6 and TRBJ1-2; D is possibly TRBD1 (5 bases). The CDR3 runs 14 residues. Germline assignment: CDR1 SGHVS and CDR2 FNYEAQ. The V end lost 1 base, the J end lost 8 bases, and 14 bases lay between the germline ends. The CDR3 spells CASSLGPLRGGYTF. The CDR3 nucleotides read TGTGCCAGCAGCTTAGGCCCCCTCCGGGGGGGCTACACCTTC.

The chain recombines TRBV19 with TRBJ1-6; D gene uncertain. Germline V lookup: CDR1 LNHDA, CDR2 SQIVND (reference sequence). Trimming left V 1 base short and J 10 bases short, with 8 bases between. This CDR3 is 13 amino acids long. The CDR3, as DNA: TGTGCCAGTAGTATAGGACACGGATCACCCCTCCACTTT. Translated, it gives CASSIGHGSPLHF.

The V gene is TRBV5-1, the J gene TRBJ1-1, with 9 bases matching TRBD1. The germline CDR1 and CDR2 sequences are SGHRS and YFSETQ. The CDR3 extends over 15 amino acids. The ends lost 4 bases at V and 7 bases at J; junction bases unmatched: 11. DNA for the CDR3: TGCGCCAGCAGCCCTGACAGGGGGTCGGGCAGTGAAGCTTTCTTT. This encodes CASSPDRGSGSEAFF.

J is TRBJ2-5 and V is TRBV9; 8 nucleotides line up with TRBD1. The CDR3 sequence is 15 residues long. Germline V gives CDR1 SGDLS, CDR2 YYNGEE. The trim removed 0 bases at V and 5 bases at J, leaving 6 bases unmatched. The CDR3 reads CASSVADRAGETQYF. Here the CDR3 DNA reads TGTGCCAGCAGCGTAGCGGACAGGGCTGGGGAGACCCAGTACTTC.

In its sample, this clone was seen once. The CDR3 DNA sequence: TGTGCCAGCAGCTTTGGTGCCAGGGACAATCAGCCCCAGCATTTT. Residues: CASSFGARDNQPQHF. The V gene is TRBV13, the J gene TRBJ1-5, with a weak D call TRBD1 (5 bases). Germline CDR1 reads PRHDT; CDR2 reads FYEKMQ (reference sequence). V was shortened by 3 bases and J by 3 bases, with 12 bases between the two germline ends. The CDR3 totals 15 residues.

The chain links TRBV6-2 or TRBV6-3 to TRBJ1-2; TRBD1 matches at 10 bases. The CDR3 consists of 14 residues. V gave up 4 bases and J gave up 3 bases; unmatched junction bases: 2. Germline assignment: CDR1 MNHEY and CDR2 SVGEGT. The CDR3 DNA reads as TGTGCCAGCAGTTCCGGACAGGGGGACTATGGCTACACCTTC. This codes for CASSSGQGDYGYTF.

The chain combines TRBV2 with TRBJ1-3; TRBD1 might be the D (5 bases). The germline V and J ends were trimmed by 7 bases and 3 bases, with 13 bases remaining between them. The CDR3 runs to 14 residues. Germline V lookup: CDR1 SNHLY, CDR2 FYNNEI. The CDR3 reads CASIEGRSGNTIYF. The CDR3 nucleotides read TGTGCCAGCATTGAGGGGCGGAGTGGAAACACCATATATTTT.

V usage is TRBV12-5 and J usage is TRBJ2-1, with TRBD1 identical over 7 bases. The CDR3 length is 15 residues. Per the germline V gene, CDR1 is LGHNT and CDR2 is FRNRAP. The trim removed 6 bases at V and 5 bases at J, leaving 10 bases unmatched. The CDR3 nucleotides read TGTGCTAGTGGCCGCTCCCGGGACAGCAACAATGAGCAGTTCTTC. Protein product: CASGRSRDSNNEQFF. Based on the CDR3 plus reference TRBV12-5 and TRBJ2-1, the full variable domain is DARVTQTPRHKVTEMGQEVTMRCQPILGHNTVFWYRQTMMQGLELLAYFRNRAPLDDSGMPKDRFSAEMPDATLATLKIQPSEPRDSAVYFCASGRSRDSNNEQFFGPGTRLTVL.

The CDR3 DNA reads TGCGCCAGCAGCCGCTACCGACAGGGTTCTAATGAAAAACTGTTTTTT. Its protein is CASSRYRQGSNEKLFF. The gene calls are TRBV4-1 and TRBJ1-4; 7 bases are shared with TRBD1. Germline assignment: CDR1 MGHRA and CDR2 YSYEKL. The V segment lost 4 bases and the J segment 3 bases; nucleotides outside the gene matches: 8. The CDR3 runs to 16 residues.

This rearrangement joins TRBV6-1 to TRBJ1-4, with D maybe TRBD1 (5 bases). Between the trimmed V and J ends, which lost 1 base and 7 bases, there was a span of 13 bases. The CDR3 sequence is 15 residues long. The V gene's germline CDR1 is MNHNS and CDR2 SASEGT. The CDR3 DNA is TGTGCCAGCAGTGAAGGGGGACTTTGGAGTGAAAAACTGTTTTTT. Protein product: CASSEGGLWSEKLFF.